What follows are 5 T cell receptor beta chains derived from one specimen sequenced in a study of breast tumors, draining lymph nodes, adjacent tissues. Axillary draining lymph nodes of breast cancer patients supplied the node samples. Each CDR3 protein gets one entry after TCRdb re-called the multiplex PCR reads with MiXCR. The sample lists approximately 140,000 distinct CDR3 sequences, about 31% seen once, with roughly 2.2% in the top ten. The sequenced sample was axillary lymph node tissue. The receptors were gathered from a female donor with breast cancer. Some clones in this sample may be carry-over from other donors' samples.

About this clonotype: Relative to the germline gene, one junction end is altered; a read error may explain this. The V and J genes are TRBV2 and TRBJ2-1, with D perhaps TRBD2 (5 bases). Germline V CDR1 and CDR2: SNHLY, FYNNEI. This CDR3 region has 15 residues. The CDR3 reads CASGERSSSYNEQFF. In DNA, the CDR3 is TGCGCCAGCGGTGAAAGGTCGAGCTCCTACAATGAGCAGTTCTTC.

This sequence joins TRBV12-3 or TRBV12-4 and TRBJ2-5, with 8 bases matching TRBD1. The CDR3 length is 12 residues. The J segment lost 5 bases and the V segment lost 5 bases, leaving 1 base of the junction unmatched. The CDR3: CASSRTGETQYF. As DNA, the CDR3 is TGTGCCAGCAGTCGGACAGGGGAGACCCAGTACTTC.

This clonotype was seen many times. This could be a read error, since a much larger clone is one nucleotide away. The chain links TRBV7-9 to TRBJ1-3, with unresolved D. This CDR3 is 14 amino acids long. The germline V gene encodes CDR1 SEHNR and CDR2 FQNEAQ (reference sequence). The CDR3 DNA sequence: TGTGCCAGCAGCTACGCAGTTACGGGAAACACCGTATATTTT. It yields the protein CASSYAVTGNTVYF.

There are many counts of this clonotype. The chain uses TRBV12-3 or TRBV12-4 and TRBJ1-5, with TRBD1 matching 7 bases. V was pared by 6 bases and J by 0 bases, with 8 bases of the junction left unmatched. The CDR3 contains 16 residues. The CDR3, as DNA: TGTGCCAGCAGAAAGAGGGCAGGGGGTAGCAATCAGCCCCAGCATTTT. Encoded protein: CASRKRAGGSNQPQHF.

This clonotype was counted ten times or more. An end of the junction does not agree with germline; a read error may underlie this. The gene calls are TRBV2 and TRBJ2-1, with D possibly being TRBD1 (5 bases). The length of the CDR3 is 15 residues. Germline CDR1 reads SNHLY; CDR2 reads FYNNEI. CDR3 in amino acids: CASREGEASYNEQFF. The DNA for the CDR3 is TGTGCCAGCAGGGAAGGGGAAGCTTCCTACAATGAGCAGTTCTTC.